This T cell receptor (beta chain) derives from a study of blood T cells in healthy people across ages. At the level of the study: Template switching captured about one barcoded beta molecule per two T cells.

A second PCR, run for roughly 6 to 11 cycles, used a sample-barcoded 5' primer plus a J-beta primer mix. Each TCR beta cDNA got a 12-nucleotide random molecular identifier. A single record per CDR3 protein comes from TCRdb applying MiXCR to the 5' RACE reads. This sample carries roughly 680,000 distinct CDR3 sequences, approximately 21% of them seen once, and the ten largest clones take about 3.6%. Extractions gave at least 6 micrograms of total RNA per sample. This clonotype turned up a few times. CDR1 and CDR2 (germline): SNHLY, FYNNEI. The CDR3 runs to 14 residues. V shed 6 bases and J 2 bases; nucleotides not matched to a gene: 5.

This chain connects TRBV2 to TRBJ2-7, with 9 nucleotides matching TRBD1. The origin of this receptor is a man in his sixties or seventies in good health. Sequencing was carried out using blood. The CDR3 reads CASSGQGTPYEQYF. The CDR3 DNA is TGTGCCAGCAGCGGACAGGGGACCCCCTACGAGCAGTACTTC.